This T cell receptor (beta chain) was profiled in a study of T cell changes during pregnancy in multiple sclerosis (dated by TCRdb to about 2019). Notes on the research overall: Changes in the T cell repertoire over the course of pregnancy were examined in this study in women with multiple sclerosis.

This clone was detected only a few times. Its antigen target is currently unknown. There are no base qualities to consult, and no much larger clone falls within one base. Library preparation employed the immunoSEQ multiplex PCR assay. What TCRdb holds here is the immuneACCESS table cut down to in-frame rearrangements. Part of the clones is not present; checked against another copy, under half of the missing clones reflect an unresolved V gene, and the others are unexplained. Present in this sample are around 69,000 clones, approximately 91% of which were seen just once. The ten top clones hold roughly 1.4% of the sample. Sequences SGHTA (CDR1) and FQGNSA (CDR2) are obtained from the germline V gene. At the junction V is shortened by 2 bases and J by 5 bases, with 9 bases in between. The CDR3 holds 13 amino acids from the cysteine to the phenylalanine. Just the 39-base CDR3 DNA is kept, in frame starting at base 1.

This sequence uses TRBV7-2 and TRBJ1-2, with the D gene call left open. The sequences come from peripheral blood, collected in the third trimester of pregnancy. The sequence was obtained from a female donor with multiple sclerosis, enrolled in a pregnancy study. The nucleotide sequence reads as follows: TGTGCCAGCAGCTTATCATCGGTTTATGGCTACACCTTC. This yields the protein CASSLSSVYGYTF.